The 13 T cell receptor beta chains given below trace back to one sample, sequenced in a study of blood T cell repertoires in COVID-19. Assay: immunoSEQ multiplex PCR; the TCRdb copy retains only in-frame clones and omits some. This table has a few hundred thousand clones, roughly 87% appearing once. The specimen sequenced was PBMCs or T cells enriched from blood (not recorded which). Receptors were obtained from a woman aged 50 to 65 who had recovered from COVID-19.

V is TRBV30 and J is TRBJ1-6; 10 bases are shared with TRBD1. V trimming: 4 bases; J trimming: 6 bases; junction bases outside the gene matches: 6. CDR1 is GTSNPN, CDR2 SVGIG, per germline (reference sequence). The CDR3 has 15 residues. CDR3 bases: TGTGCCTGGACTCTCGGACAGGGGGGTAATTCACCCCTCCACTTT. Translated: CAWTLGQGGNSPLHF.

This chain uses TRBV7-9 with TRBJ1-4, with 8 bases lining up with TRBD1. The length of the CDR3 is 15 residues. The V segment lost 5 bases and the J segment 8 bases; nucleotides outside the gene matches: 10. Germline V gene lookup returns CDR1 SEHNR and CDR2 FQNEAQ (reference sequence). In nucleotides, the CDR3 is TGTGCCAGCAGCCAAGGACAGGGTGTGAGGGAAAAACTGTTTTTT. Translation: CASSQGQGVREKLFF. The complete variable domain, with remaining parts taken from reference TRBV7-9 and TRBJ1-4, reads DTGVSQNPRHKITKRGQNVTFRCDPISEHNRLYWYRQTLGQGPEFLTYFQNEAQLEKSRLLSDRFSAERPKGSFSTLEIQRTEQGDSAMYLCASSQGQGVREKLFFGSGTQLSVL.

V usage is TRBV6-5 and J usage is TRBJ1-4; 9 bases map to TRBD1. Trimming removed 6 bases from V and 4 bases from J; junction bases left unmatched: 6. CDR3 length: 15 residues. CDR1 and CDR2 (germline): MNHEY, SVGAGI. CDR3 coding DNA: TGTGCCAGCAGGGGCGACAGGGGGATTAATGAAAAACTGTTTTTT. Amino acid sequence: CASRGDRGINEKLFF.

CDR3 loop: CSASGGTSASNEQFF. The CDR3 DNA reads as TGCAGTGCTAGTGGAGGGACTAGCGCTAGCAATGAGCAGTTCTTC. This sequence joins TRBV20-1 and TRBJ2-1; 10 nucleotides match TRBD2. Germline-derived CDR1 and CDR2 are DFQATT and SNEGSKA (reference sequence). V was pared by 3 bases and J by 6 bases, with 8 bases of the junction left unmatched. CDR3 size: 15 residues.

The chain recombines TRBV6-5 with TRBJ1-1; D gene uncertain. CDR1 and CDR2 from the germline V gene are MNHEY and SVGAGI. The CDR3 is made up of 14 amino acids. V was clipped by 4 bases and J by 7 bases, with 16 bases between them. This CDR3 reads CASSSPEGRGEAFF. The CDR3 DNA reads TGTGCCAGCAGTTCCCCGGAAGGGCGGGGTGAAGCTTTCTTT.

The chain carries TRBV19 and TRBJ2-6, with 8 bases aligning to TRBD1. J gave up 0 bases and V 9 bases, and 7 bases lay outside the gene matches. CDR3 length: 16 amino acids. The germline V gene encodes CDR1 LNHDA and CDR2 SQIVND (reference sequence). The CDR3 loop is CASQTGASSGANVLTF. For the CDR3, the DNA is TGTGCCAGCCAGACAGGGGCCAGCTCTGGGGCCAACGTCCTGACTTTC.

The chain uses TRBV2 and TRBJ1-1; a weak D match, TRBD1 (5 bases). V lost 6 bases, J lost 1 base, and 12 bases lay in between. Germline V gene sequence: CDR1 SNHLY, CDR2 FYNNEI. CDR3 size: 14 residues. The CDR3 DNA reads as TGTGCCAGCAGCCTCCGGGGGGAGAACACTGAAGCTTTCTTT. It codes for CASSLRGENTEAFF.

The V and J genes are TRBV18 and TRBJ1-1, with D unclear. This CDR3 region has 14 residues. The ends were cut back, 2 bases at V and 7 bases at J, with 14 bases in the middle. Germline V gene data show CDR1 as KGHSH and CDR2 as LQKENI. The CDR3 nucleotides read TGTGCCAGCTCACCAGAGGGTCTACTACGTGAAGCTTTCTTT. This gives the protein CASSPEGLLREAFF.

The chain employs TRBV27 and TRBJ2-3; no definite D call. V lost 1 base to trimming and J lost 2 bases, with 13 bases between them. Germline assignment: CDR1 MNHEY and CDR2 SMNVEV (reference sequence). CDR3 length equals 16 residues. This chain's CDR3 is CASSLFTTPSTDTQYF. Written as DNA, the CDR3 is TGTGCCAGCAGTTTATTTACTACCCCCTCCACAGATACGCAGTATTTT.

This chain uses TRBV5-8 with TRBJ1-1; 7 bases match TRBD1. Germline V gene lookup returns CDR1 SGHTS and CDR2 YDEGEE. V lost 3 bases, J lost 6 bases, and 11 bases stayed unmatched. The CDR3 totals 15 residues. CDR3 in DNA: TGTGCCAGCAGCTGGTGGGGACAGATGATTGCTGAAGCTTTCTTT. Protein: CASSWWGQMIAEAFF.

The J gene is TRBJ1-3, the V gene TRBV18; D is undetermined. The CDR3 has 15 amino acids. The V end was cut by 1 base, the J end by 0 bases, with 7 bases between. The germline CDR1 and CDR2 sequences are KGHSH and LQKENI. CDR3 residues: CASSPRGDSGNTIYF. DNA of the CDR3: TGTGCCAGCTCACCACGCGGGGACTCTGGAAACACCATATATTTT.

This clone turned up a few times. V is TRBV4-1 and J is TRBJ2-5; possible D gene TRBD2, 6 bases. Germline V gene sequence: CDR1 MGHRA, CDR2 YSYEKL. The CDR3 contains 15 residues. Trimming pared 1 base from V and 2 bases from J, leaving 11 bases between. The CDR3 nucleotides read TGCGCCAGCAGCCAAGGGGCAGGGACTCAAGAGACCCAGTACTTC. This codes for CASSQGAGTQETQYF.

The CDR3 loop is CASSLKTQGFAGNTIYF. In DNA form, the CDR3 reads TGTGCCAGCAGCCTAAAGACCCAGGGGTTTGCTGGAAACACCATATATTTT. The J gene is TRBJ1-3, the V gene TRBV7-2; D might be TRBD1 (6 bases). The V end lost 5 bases, the J end lost 2 bases, and 19 bases lay between the germline ends. From germline, CDR1 is SGHTA and CDR2 FQGNSA. There are 17 residues in the CDR3.